This T cell receptor beta chain was captured by sequencing in a study of blood T cells in healthy people across ages. General study findings and limits: Diversity estimates drawn from one million T cells were deemed underestimates. Age brought a roughly linear fall in TCR beta diversity measured per million T cells.

This clonotype has only a few counts. The antigen is unknown. The CDR3 contains 14 residues. Trimming removed 6 bases at V and 0 bases at J, with 15 bases between. CDR1 is DFQATT and CDR2 is SNEGSKA in the germline V gene (reference sequence). A sample-barcoded 5' primer and a J-beta primer mix were used in a second PCR of roughly 7 to 11 cycles. A template-switch adaptor containing 12 random nucleotides labeled each cDNA molecule. Every sample returned 2.5 million or more CDR3-containing paired-end reads. One entry per CDR3 protein, called by TCRdb with MiXCR from the 5' RACE reads. The table includes about 1.8 million distinct CDR3 sequences, roughly 49% detected once.

The sequencing input was blood. The J gene is TRBJ2-7, the V gene TRBV20-1, with D tentatively TRBD2 (6 bases). The sequence was obtained from a woman in her thirties or forties in good health. DNA of the CDR3: TGCAGTGCCGCCGGCGGGGTATTCTCCTACGAGCAGTACTTC. Protein product: CSAAGGVFSYEQYF.